This T cell receptor (beta chain) was captured in a study of human T cells and chemical hapten exposure. Study in general: The study sensitized with 2% DPC on a 2 cm by 2 cm patch of upper inner arm skin. Study observations and caveats: TCRs above 1 in 1000 frequency did not change with DPC sensitization. The study found that PT1 expanded TCR counts correlated positively with patch test score.

Library preparation tagged each individual cDNA molecule with a unique molecular identifier. TCRdb called the RACE reads again in MiXCR, with one record for every CDR3 protein. The sample has tens of thousands of distinct CDR3 sequences, more than 8.5% seen once. Time point reported: patch test 2, 6 weeks after DPC sensitization. Noted treatment: therapeutic diphenylcyclopropenone sensitization with weekly scalp DPC. This clonotype was counted ten times or more. As yet, its antigen is unknown. Sequenced material: whole blood, taken in connection with sensitization to the hapten diphenylcyclopropenone (DPC). This sequence originates from a woman aged 40 to 49 with alopecia areata. Some clones in this sample may be carry-over from other donors' samples.

CDR3 residues: CASSPGLAGSTDTQYF. Here the CDR3 DNA reads TGTGCCAGCAGCCCAGGACTAGCGGGGAGCACAGATACGCAGTATTTT. The J gene is TRBJ2-3, the V gene TRBV7-3, with 12 nucleotides matching TRBD2. The CDR3 runs to 16 residues. The ends lost 5 bases at V and 0 bases at J; junction bases unmatched: 3. Germline lookup yields CDR1 SGHTA and CDR2 FQGTGA.